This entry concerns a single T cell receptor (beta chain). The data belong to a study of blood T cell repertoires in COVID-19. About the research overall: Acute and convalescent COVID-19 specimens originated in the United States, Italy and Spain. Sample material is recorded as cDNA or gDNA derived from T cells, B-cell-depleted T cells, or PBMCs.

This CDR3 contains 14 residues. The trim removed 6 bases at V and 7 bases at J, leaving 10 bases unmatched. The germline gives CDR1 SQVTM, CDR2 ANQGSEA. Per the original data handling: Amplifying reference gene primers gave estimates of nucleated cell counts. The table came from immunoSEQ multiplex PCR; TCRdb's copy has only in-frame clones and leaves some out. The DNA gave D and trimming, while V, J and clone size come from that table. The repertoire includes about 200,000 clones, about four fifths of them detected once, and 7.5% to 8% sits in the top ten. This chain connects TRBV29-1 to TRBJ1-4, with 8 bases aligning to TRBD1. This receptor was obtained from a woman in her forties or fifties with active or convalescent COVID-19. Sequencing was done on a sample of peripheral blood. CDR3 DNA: TGCAGCGTACTCGGACAGGGAGAAAGTGAAAAACTGTTTTTT. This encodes CSVLGQGESEKLFF.